The clone carrying this T cell receptor beta chain was counted many times. Its antigen remains unknown. This entry is derived from a study of neurological immune-mediated disorders. Study findings and constraints: Expanded clones shared no CDR3 amino acid sequences across subjects, suggesting private repertoires in all groups.

The cDNA came from 5'RACE with 10-nucleotide random UMIs. Over 170 million TCR-beta sequences from 15-18 subjects came from every sequencing run. TCRdb reprocessed the 5' RACE reads via MiXCR and lists one record per CDR3 protein. The data show tens of thousands of distinct CDR3 sequences, with 9% to 12% seen just once and about 1.8% held by the top ten. Unsorted libraries used 2 million PBMCs kept at -80 degrees C. From germline, CDR1 is SQVTM and CDR2 ANQGSEA. Trimming took 5 bases from V and 5 from J; bases not matched to a gene: 5. CDR3 length: 13 residues. The sequenced material came from PBMCs. This TCR was recovered from a man aged 40-49 years in good health. The chain recombines TRBV29-1 with TRBJ1-2; 10 bases agree with TRBD1. The CDR3 region has the DNA TGCAGCGTTCGGACAGGGGGGCCTTATGGCTACACCTTC. This gives the protein CSVRTGGPYGYTF.